This TCR beta chain was sequenced during a study of T cells in Graves' hyperthyroidism and ophthalmopathy. In regard to this clonotype: Antigen: not known.

Findings of the study overall: A 13 V-J model separated ophthalmopathy from stable hyperthyroidism.

Patients aged 18 to 65 had newly diagnosed hyperthyroidism of under 2 months' duration. Trimming removed 0 bases from V and 7 bases from J, with 16 bases in between. The CDR3 spans 16 residues. The germline gives CDR1 LGHDT, CDR2 YNNKEL (reference sequence). TCR beta CDR3 sequences were amplified from RNA transcripts. TCR CDR3 regions were first amplified by RT-PCR with HTBI primers. In TCRdb, the multiplex PCR reads were re-called with MiXCR into one record per CDR3 protein. The table shows 550,000 to 800,000 distinct CDR3 sequences, with roughly 17% occurring only once. Sequencing was carried out using blood. The clonotype originates from a man between 18 and 35 years old with Graves' hyperthyroidism. The chain combines TRBV3-1 with TRBJ2-1; weak D call: TRBD1 (6 bases). The CDR3 is CASSQEMAGETNEQFF. CDR3 nucleotides: TGTGCCAGCAGCCAAGAAATGGCAGGGGAAACAAATGAGCAGTTCTTC.